The clone carrying this T cell receptor beta chain was picked up a small number of times. Its cognate antigen is unknown. This entry belongs to a study of cytotoxic CD8 clonotypes in ibrutinib-treated CLL. Study information: After a median of around six years, approximately 15 patients stayed remitted and some 12 progressed; responses had been partial in some 25 and complete in 2. Study conclusions and caveats: Private clonotypes, not public ones, expanded at ibrutinib response.

The protocol was immunoSEQ multiplex PCR, while the TCRdb copy is restricted to in-frame clones and leaves out a portion. The sample lists over 65,000 clones, about two thirds occurring once. The V end lost 4 bases, the J end lost 7 bases, and 8 bases lay between the germline ends. The CDR3 spans 13 residues. In germline, CDR1 is SGHVS, CDR2 FQNEAQ. Library input was around 2.1 micrograms of DNA from cryopreserved PBMCs. Sequencing used PBMCs, obtained after 12 months of ibrutinib treatment. The rearrangement links TRBV7-8 to TRBJ1-6; D gene unclear. The clonotype originates from a human donor with chronic lymphocytic leukemia. CDR3 protein: CASSSTRNSPLHF. The CDR3 nucleotides are TGTGCCAGCAGCTCGACTAGGAATTCACCCCTCCACTTT.